These 26 T cell receptor beta chains originate from one sample sequenced in a study of cytomegalovirus exposure and HLA in healthy donors. Researchers ran the PCR with 60 Vbeta and 13 Jbeta primers. The protocol was immunoSEQ multiplex PCR, while the TCRdb copy is restricted to in-frame clones and leaves out a portion. The sample contains around 31,000 clones, about three fifths of which appear only once. The sequenced material came from PBMCs. The receptor source for this set is a male donor in good health and CMV-seropositive.

The chain carries TRBV5-1 and TRBJ1-1; D may be TRBD1 (6 bases). The CDR3 runs 16 residues. The V end was cut by 4 bases, the J end by 1 base, with 17 bases between. Germline lookup yields CDR1 SGHRS and CDR2 YFSETQ. CDR3 DNA sequence: TGCGCCAGCAGCCCAATGCGACAGGCGTCGAACACTGAAGCTTTCTTT. This translates into CASSPMRQASNTEAFF. Full variable domain (outside the CDR3, taken from reference TRBV5-1 and TRBJ1-1): KAGVTQTPRYLIKTRGQQVTLSCSPISGHRSVSWYQQTPGQGLQFLFEYFSETQRNKGNFPGRFSGRQFSNSRSEMNVSTLELGDSALYLCASSPMRQASNTEAFFGQGTRLTVV.

V gene TRBV18 combines with J gene TRBJ1-1; 7 nucleotides agree with TRBD1. In germline, CDR1 is KGHSH, CDR2 LQKENI. The CDR3 totals 14 residues. The V segment lost 4 bases and the J segment 1 base; nucleotides outside the gene matches: 3. In DNA form, the CDR3 reads TGTGCCAGCTCACAGGACAGGAAGAACACTGAAGCTTTCTTT. Protein sequence: CASSQDRKNTEAFF.

This chain uses TRBV5-8 with TRBJ2-3; TRBD2 matches at 11 bases. Trimming removed 0 bases from V and 3 bases from J; junction bases left unmatched: 3. CDR3 length: 16 amino acids. CDR1 is SGHTS, CDR2 YDEGEE, per germline. The CDR3 protein is CASSLGLAGGTDTQYF. Written as DNA, the CDR3 is TGTGCCAGCAGCTTGGGTCTAGCGGGGGGTACAGATACGCAGTATTTT.

This sequence joins TRBV9 and TRBJ1-1, with D perhaps matching TRBD1 (5 bases). The V and J ends lost 3 bases and 4 bases respectively, with 13 bases between them. The CDR3 runs to 14 residues. CDR1 and CDR2 (germline): SGDLS, YYNGEE. As DNA, the CDR3 is TGTGCCAGCAGCGCGGGGCTGGGGGGCACTGAAGCTTTCTTT. Amino acid sequence: CASSAGLGGTEAFF.

The gene calls are TRBV6-1 and TRBJ2-7; TRBD2 is a possible D gene (5 bases). Trimming took 6 bases from V and 6 from J, leaving 15 bases between them. Germline-derived CDR1 and CDR2 are MNHNS and SASEGT. The CDR3 runs 13 residues. CDR3 region: CASSSGLAGEQYF. Written as DNA, the CDR3 is TGTGCCAGCAGCTCTGGTCTAGCTGGCGAGCAGTACTTC.

This clone appeared a few times. The CDR3 region is CASSLQSNTEAFF. The CDR3 DNA reads as TGTGCCAGCAGCTTACAATCGAACACTGAAGCTTTCTTT. V is TRBV7-2 and J is TRBJ1-1; no reliable D call. The V and J ends lost 2 bases and 1 base respectively, with 5 bases between them. CDR3 size: 13 residues. Germline V CDR1 and CDR2: SGHTA, FQGNSA.

The chain links TRBV7-3 to TRBJ2-1; the match to TRBD2 covers 11 bases. The junction had 9 bases not matched to a gene; V was cut back by 5 bases and J by 6 bases. Per germline, CDR1 SGHTA and CDR2 FQGTGA. This CDR3 spans 16 amino acids. CDR3 amino acids: CASSPRVAGGSNEQFF. The CDR3 DNA is TGTGCCAGCAGCCCCCGGGTAGCGGGAGGGAGCAATGAGCAGTTCTTC.

This clone has more than one count but fewer than ten. The rearrangement uses TRBV6-4 and TRBJ2-6; a weak D match, TRBD1 (6 bases). Trimming removed 4 bases at V and 0 bases at J, with 10 bases between. Germline CDR1 reads MRHNA; CDR2 reads SNTAGT. This CDR3 region has 16 residues. The DNA of the CDR3 is TGTGCCAGCAGTGCCGCCAGGGGCTCTGGGGCCAACGTCCTGACTTTC. Protein sequence: CASSAARGSGANVLTF.

This CDR3 reads CASSPAGGASEAFF. Here the CDR3 DNA reads TGTGCCAGCAGCCCCGCGGGGGGCGCATCTGAAGCTTTCTTT. The rearrangement links TRBV6-4 to TRBJ1-1; D might be TRBD1 (6 bases). The CDR3 loop spans 14 amino acids. The V end lost 6 bases, the J end lost 6 bases, and 17 bases lay between the germline ends. Germline CDR1 is MRHNA and CDR2 is SNTAGT.

Note on this clone: As the CDR3 is not closed by the conserved phenylalanine or tryptophan, this likely results from a read error. The chain combines TRBV19 with TRBJ1-2; D is ambiguous. Trimming took off 6 bases at V and 1 base at J, with 12 bases between the two ends. CDR1 is LNHDA, CDR2 SQIVND, per germline (reference sequence). The CDR3 is 14 residues long. The CDR3 sequence is CASRADEINYGYTL. Written as DNA, the CDR3 is TGTGCCAGTAGGGCAGACGAAATTAACTATGGCTACACCCTC.

This chain uses TRBV10-3 with TRBJ1-4, with D unclear. Germline lookup yields CDR1 ENHRY and CDR2 SYGVKD. Trimming removed 8 bases at V and 8 bases at J, with 9 bases between. CDR3 length: 11 residues. CDR3 in amino acids: CAIGQEEKLFF. The CDR3, as DNA: TGTGCCATCGGGCAGGAAGAAAAACTGTTTTTT.

V gene TRBV5-6 combines with J gene TRBJ2-3; D possibly corresponds to TRBD2 (6 bases). V shed 1 base and J shed 8 bases, with 8 bases lying between them. Germline V gene sequence: CDR1 SGHDT, CDR2 YYEEEE. The CDR3 extends over 12 amino acids. CDR3 sequence (DNA): TGTGCCAGCAGCTTGACGGAGGGTACGCAGTATTTT. It codes for CASSLTEGTQYF.

The V call is TRBV19, the J call TRBJ2-3, with D maybe TRBD2 (5 bases). The V end was cut by 5 bases, the J end by 4 bases, with 19 bases between. The CDR3 has 16 residues. The germline V gene has CDR1 LNHDA and CDR2 SQIVND (reference sequence). The CDR3 is CASSPDYTGGADTQYF. In DNA form, the CDR3 reads TGTGCCAGTAGTCCCGACTATACCGGAGGCGCAGATACGCAGTATTTT.

In DNA form, the CDR3 reads TGCGCCAGCGGACAACAGGGGGCCTACGAGCAGTACTTC. Translation: CASGQQGAYEQYF. V gene TRBV5-1 combines with J gene TRBJ2-7, with 8 bases matching TRBD1. With 7 bases clipped from V and 2 bases from J, the junction kept 5 bases outside the gene matches. Germline CDR1 reads SGHRS; CDR2 reads YFSETQ. This CDR3 comprises 13 residues.

The table lists this clone with a few counts. The chain employs TRBV6-1 and TRBJ1-6; D gene uncertain. Trimming removed 2 bases from V and 6 bases from J, with 11 bases in between. There are 15 residues in the CDR3. Germline V CDR1 and CDR2: MNHNS, SASEGT. CDR3 protein: CASSEYGVINSPLHF. Here the CDR3 DNA reads TGTGCCAGCAGTGAATACGGGGTTATTAATTCACCCCTCCACTTT.

V gene TRBV7-3 combines with J gene TRBJ1-1; a possible D gene is TRBD1 (5 bases). V lost 5 bases to trimming and J lost 3 bases, with 13 bases between them. The V gene's germline CDR1 is SGHTA and CDR2 FQGTGA. The CDR3 loop spans 14 amino acids. The CDR3 loop is CASSKAGLDTEAFF. In nucleotides, the CDR3 is TGTGCCAGCAGCAAAGCAGGGTTGGACACTGAAGCTTTCTTT.

The sample holds a few counts of this clone. The rearrangement uses TRBV15 and TRBJ2-1, with 11 bases that match TRBD2. This CDR3 is 16 amino acids long. Unmatched junction bases numbered 6, after V lost 3 bases and J lost 5 bases. CDR1 is LNHNV, CDR2 YYDKDF, per germline (reference sequence). In DNA, the CDR3 is TGTGCCACCAGCAGCTTAGCGGGAGGGGATCACAATGAGCAGTTCTTC. This gives the protein CATSSLAGGDHNEQFF.

This clone appeared many times. The V gene is TRBV9, the J gene TRBJ1-1; weak D call: TRBD1 (5 bases). This CDR3 region has 15 residues. Germline CDR1 and CDR2: SGDLS and YYNGEE. Deletions cut 0 bases from V and 4 bases from J, with 13 bases between. CDR3 residues: CASSVDWVGGTEAFF. The CDR3 nucleotides read TGTGCCAGCAGCGTAGATTGGGTGGGGGGCACTGAAGCTTTCTTT.

The V gene is TRBV30, the J gene TRBJ2-3; 11 bases agree with TRBD2. J gave up 4 bases and V 2 bases, and 2 bases lay outside the gene matches. CDR1 and CDR2 from the germline V gene are GTSNPN and SVGIG (reference sequence). The CDR3 covers 14 residues. CDR3 sequence reads: CAWSRGLAADTQYF. The CDR3 DNA reads as TGTGCCTGGAGTAGGGGACTAGCGGCAGATACGCAGTATTTT. The entire variable domain, with the rest obtained from reference TRBV30 and TRBJ2-3, is as follows: SQTIHQWPATLVQPVGSPLSLECTVEGTSNPNLYWYRQAAGRGLQLLFYSVGIGQISSEVPQNLSASRPQDRQFILSSKKLLLSDSGFYLCAWSRGLAADTQYFGPGTRLTVL.

The CDR3: CASRGGRYIQYF. For the CDR3, the DNA is TGTGCCAGCCGAGGAGGGAGGTACATTCAGTACTTC. The chain employs TRBV6-5 and TRBJ2-4, with a tentative D call TRBD2 (6 bases). V gave up 8 bases and J gave up 8 bases, with 13 bases separating them. The CDR3 is made up of 12 amino acids. CDR1 and CDR2 from the germline V gene are MNHEY and SVGAGI.

DNA for the CDR3: TGTGCCAGCAGCGACGACGGACAGATCTATGGCTACACCTTC. This sequence encodes CASSDDGQIYGYTF. J is TRBJ1-2 and V is TRBV7-3, with a possible D match to TRBD1 (6 bases). CDR1 is SGHTA and CDR2 is FQGTGA in the germline V gene. Trimming stripped 5 bases from V and 4 bases from J, with 14 bases between. CDR3 length: 14 amino acids.

The rearrangement links TRBV5-1 to TRBJ2-3; 8 nucleotides agree with TRBD2. V dropped 6 bases and J dropped 3; count of bases not matched to a gene: 9. This CDR3 comprises 15 residues. CDR1 is SGHRS, CDR2 YFSETQ, per germline. The CDR3 DNA reads TGCGCCAGCAAGTCCGTGGCGGGAGGAACAGATACGCAGTATTTT. It encodes CASKSVAGGTDTQYF.

The gene calls are TRBV5-1 and TRBJ2-5; 7 bases are shared with TRBD1. The V gene's germline CDR1 is SGHRS and CDR2 YFSETQ. With V trimmed by 3 bases and J by 3 bases, 5 bases remained unmatched. The CDR3 sequence is 14 residues long. The CDR3 spells CASSYGTDEETQYF. The DNA for the CDR3 is TGCGCCAGCAGCTACGGGACAGATGAAGAGACCCAGTACTTC.

V usage is TRBV14 and J usage is TRBJ1-6; 8 positions agree with TRBD1. CDR1 and CDR2 from the germline V gene are SGHDN and FVKESK. The V segment lost 4 bases and the J segment 7 bases; nucleotides outside the gene matches: 6. The CDR3 contains 15 residues. The CDR3 nucleotides are TGTGCCAGCAGCCGGAGGACAGGGTACAATTCACCCCTCCACTTT. This codes for CASSRRTGYNSPLHF.

The table lists this clone with a count of one. The gene calls are TRBV13 and TRBJ1-2; 8 nucleotides align to TRBD1. The J segment lost 0 bases and the V segment lost 2 bases, leaving 2 bases of the junction unmatched. CDR3 length: 15 residues. Germline CDR1 is PRHDT and CDR2 is FYEKMQ (reference sequence). In DNA form, the CDR3 reads TGTGCCAGCAGCTTACGGACAGGGACTAACTATGGCTACACCTTC. Translation gives CASSLRTGTNYGYTF.

This clone appeared a few times. Relative to the germline gene, one junction end is altered; a read error may explain this. V usage is TRBV15 and J usage is TRBJ1-1, with D perhaps matching TRBD1 (6 bases). The germline V gene has CDR1 LNHNV and CDR2 YYDKDF (reference sequence). CDR3 length: 14 residues. The CDR3 loop reads CATSRGEGVAERVF. Written as DNA, the CDR3 is TGTGCCACCAGCAGAGGGGAGGGGGTTGCAGAGCGTGTCTTT.